These 11 T cell receptor beta chains were all obtained from the same sample, sequenced in a study of response to subunit inactivated influenza vaccine. A single record per CDR3 protein comes from TCRdb applying MiXCR to the RT-PCR reads. The profile shows roughly 630,000 distinct CDR3 sequences, around 15% of them singletons. The starting material was PBMCs from blood, obtained roughly 15 days before vaccination. Receptor source: a man aged 50 or older who received an inactivated influenza vaccine.

The chain carries TRBV5-6 and TRBJ1-2; maybe TRBD1 (6 bases). The CDR3 has 16 residues. The V gene lost 4 bases and the J gene lost 0 bases, with 16 bases spanning the gap. Looked up from germline, CDR1 is SGHDT and CDR2 is YYEEEE. Here the CDR3 reads CASSAPTGRANYGYTF. CDR3 sequence (DNA): TGTGCCAGCAGCGCGCCGACAGGCCGAGCTAACTATGGCTACACCTTC.

This chain uses TRBV15 with TRBJ2-7; no firm D call. Trimming shortened V by 4 bases and J by 0 bases, and 10 bases separated the two germline ends. Per germline, CDR1 LNHNV and CDR2 YYDKDF (reference sequence). There are 14 residues in the CDR3. Here the CDR3 reads CATSKGRHSYEQYF. The CDR3 DNA is TGTGCCACCAGCAAAGGGCGGCACTCCTACGAGCAGTACTTC.

This clonotype showed up just a few times. Here the CDR3 reads CASSPHRFAEGPRNEQFF. The DNA of the CDR3 is TGTGCCAGCAGTCCCCATCGATTTGCGGAGGGCCCTAGGAATGAGCAGTTCTTC. The chain links TRBV27 to TRBJ2-1; weak D call: TRBD2 (6 bases). Germline-derived CDR1 and CDR2 are MNHEY and SMNVEV (reference sequence). This CDR3 contains 18 residues. V was shortened by 5 bases and J by 7 bases, with 27 bases between the two germline ends.

In the case of this clonotype: At one boundary the junction diverges from the germline segment, which might be a read error. The CDR3 DNA reads as TGTGCCAGCAGCTTAGCGTTCAGTAGCAAACAGCCCCAGCATTTT. Its protein product is CASSLAFSSKQPQHF. The rearrangement links TRBV7-2 to TRBJ1-5; D is unresolved. This CDR3 is 15 amino acids long. Germline loops: CDR1 SGHTA, CDR2 FQGNSA.

This clonotype was observed a few times. The chain joins TRBV29-1 to TRBJ2-1, with TRBD2 matching 10 bases. The germline V gene has CDR1 SQVTM and CDR2 ANQGSEA. The CDR3 is 14 residues long. J was trimmed by 8 bases and V by 5 bases; bases with no gene match: 9. In DNA form, the CDR3 reads TGCAGCGTTATTTCGGCTAGCGGGGGCTATGAGCAGTTCTTC. Residues: CSVISASGGYEQFF.

The chain employs TRBV27 and TRBJ1-2; D unresolved. The CDR3 length is 13 residues. Germline values: CDR1 MNHEY, CDR2 SMNVEV (reference sequence). The V end lost 3 bases, the J end lost 5 bases, and 10 bases lay between the germline ends. The CDR3 sequence is CASSFRGFYGYTF. The CDR3 coding sequence is TGTGCCAGCAGTTTCCGTGGGTTTTATGGCTACACCTTC.

The J gene is TRBJ2-2, the V gene TRBV10-3, with D hard to call. This CDR3 contains 14 residues. Trimming removed 4 bases from V and 5 bases from J, with 11 bases in between. Germline CDR1 is ENHRY and CDR2 is SYGVKD. The CDR3: CAISGRLGTGELFF. The CDR3, as DNA: TGTGCCATCAGTGGTAGACTTGGTACCGGGGAGCTGTTTTTT.

This clonotype was recorded many times. The CDR3 sequence: CATSDGLLAGAQETQYF. CDR3 in DNA: TGTGCCACCAGTGACGGGCTACTAGCGGGCGCTCAAGAGACCCAGTACTTC. The chain uses TRBV24-1 and TRBJ2-5; 9 bases align to TRBD2. CDR3 length equals 17 residues. After removal of 4 bases from V and 2 bases from J, the junction contained 10 bases not matched to a gene. Germline V CDR1 and CDR2: KGHDR, SFDVKD.

This clonotype was seen a handful of times. The chain links TRBV5-1 to TRBJ2-5; D remains unclear. The CDR3 contains 11 residues. V lost 5 bases, J lost 5 bases, and 7 bases lay in between. Germline CDR1 SGHRS, CDR2 YFSETQ. CDR3 loop: CASREAETQYF. The CDR3 DNA is TGCGCCAGCAGGGAAGCGGAGACCCAGTACTTC.

This clonotype was counted ten times or more. The chain couples TRBV6-1 to TRBJ1-2; 7 bases fit TRBD1. Germline V gene sequence: CDR1 MNHNS, CDR2 SASEGT. The CDR3 totals 16 residues. Trimming took 6 bases from V and 7 from J; bases not matched to a gene: 17. CDR3 sequence reads: CASSGTAGIPVGGYTF. CDR3 nucleotide sequence: TGTGCCAGCAGCGGGACAGCTGGGATTCCCGTTGGTGGCTACACCTTC.

This clonotype has more than one count but fewer than ten. The V gene is TRBV10-3, the J gene TRBJ2-1; 12 positions match TRBD2. The V segment lost 0 bases and the J segment 8 bases; nucleotides outside the gene matches: 2. The CDR3 runs 15 residues. Germline-derived CDR1 and CDR2 are ENHRY and SYGVKD. The CDR3 reads CAISESPSGGDEQFF. CDR3 sequence (DNA): TGTGCCATCAGTGAGTCGCCTAGCGGGGGGGATGAGCAGTTCTTC.